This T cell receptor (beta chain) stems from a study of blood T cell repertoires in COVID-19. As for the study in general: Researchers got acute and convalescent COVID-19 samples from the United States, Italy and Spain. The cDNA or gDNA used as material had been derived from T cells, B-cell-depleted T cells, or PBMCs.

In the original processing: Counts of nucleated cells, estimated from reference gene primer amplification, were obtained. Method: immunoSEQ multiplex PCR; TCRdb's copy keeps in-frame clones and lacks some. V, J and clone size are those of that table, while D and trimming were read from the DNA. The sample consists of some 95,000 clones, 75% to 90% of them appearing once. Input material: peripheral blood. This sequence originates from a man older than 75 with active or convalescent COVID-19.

The CDR3 is CASTWTSGRTLSTDTQYF. As DNA, the CDR3 is TGTGCCAGCACCTGGACTAGCGGGAGAACCCTAAGCACAGATACGCAGTATTTT. The chain uses TRBV7-9 and TRBJ2-3; TRBD2 agrees at 13 bases. The V segment lost 7 bases and the J segment 0 bases; nucleotides outside the gene matches: 10. Per germline, CDR1 SEHNR and CDR2 FQNEAQ (reference sequence). This CDR3 is built from 18 residues.